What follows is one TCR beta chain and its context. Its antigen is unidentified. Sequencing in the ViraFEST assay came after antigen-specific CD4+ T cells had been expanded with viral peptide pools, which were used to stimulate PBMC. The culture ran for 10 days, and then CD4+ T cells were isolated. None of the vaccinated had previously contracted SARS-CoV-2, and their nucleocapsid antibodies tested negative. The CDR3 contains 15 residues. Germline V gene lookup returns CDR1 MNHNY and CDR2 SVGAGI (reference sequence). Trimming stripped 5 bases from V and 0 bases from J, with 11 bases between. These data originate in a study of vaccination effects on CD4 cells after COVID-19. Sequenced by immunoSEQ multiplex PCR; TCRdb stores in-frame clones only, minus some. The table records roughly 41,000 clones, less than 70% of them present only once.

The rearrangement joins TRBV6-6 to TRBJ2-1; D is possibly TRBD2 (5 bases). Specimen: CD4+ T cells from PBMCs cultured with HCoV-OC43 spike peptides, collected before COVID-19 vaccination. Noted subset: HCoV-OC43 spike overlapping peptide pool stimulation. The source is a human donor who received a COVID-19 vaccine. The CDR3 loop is CASSQLGSSYNEQFF. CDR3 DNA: TGTGCCAGCAGTCAACTAGGGAGCTCCTACAATGAGCAGTTCTTC.